This is a list of T cell receptor beta chains from one sample in a study of blood T cell repertoires in COVID-19. The method was immunoSEQ multiplex PCR; TCRdb's version includes in-frame clones alone and lacks a portion of them. The data hold about 110,000 clones, with approximately 85% observed a single time. The sample consisted of peripheral blood. These receptors all come from a woman aged 60-75 years with acute or convalescent COVID-19. The CDR3 runs from the conserved cysteine through the conserved F or W. Fields, in order: CDR3 DNA, CDR3 protein, D gene, clone size, J gene, V gene. The D gene is left open where the match is weak. Size tells how often a clone was seen (once, few, many) or the class of an expanded clone, and some rows leave it out.

CDR3 DNA: TGTGCCAGCAGTTACTCGGGAGCCTACGAGCAGTACTTC
CDR3 protein: CASSYSGAYEQYF
D gene: NA
clone size: NA
J gene: TRBJ2-7
V gene: TRBV6-5

CDR3 DNA: TGTGCCAGCGTCCCAGGCTTAAATGAAAAACTGTTTTTT
CDR3 protein: CASVPGLNEKLFF
D gene: NA
clone size: once
J gene: TRBJ1-4
V gene: TRBV4-2

CDR3 DNA: TGTGCCAGCAGCTTGCGGGGACAGGTGAATAGCAATCAGCCCCAGCATTTT
CDR3 protein: CASSLRGQVNSNQPQHF
D gene: TRBD1
clone size: NA
J gene: TRBJ1-5
V gene: TRBV5-6

CDR3 DNA: TGTGCCAGCAGTCCTAGGCGGACTGAAGCTTTCTTT
CDR3 protein: CASSPRRTEAFF
D gene: NA
clone size: NA
J gene: TRBJ1-1
V gene: TRBV28

CDR3 DNA: TGTGCCAGCTCACCAGGGAGTAGCAATCAGCCCCAGCATTTT
CDR3 protein: CASSPGSSNQPQHF
D gene: NA
clone size: once
J gene: TRBJ1-5
V gene: TRBV18

CDR3 DNA: TGTGCCAGTAGTATTCAGGGGGCGAGGACTGAAGCTTTCTTT
CDR3 protein: CASSIQGARTEAFF
D gene: TRBD1
clone size: NA
J gene: TRBJ1-1
V gene: TRBV19

CDR3 DNA: TGTGCCAGTAGTCCCCGGGACAGGGGTCTCAATGAGCAGTTCTTC
CDR3 protein: CASSPRDRGLNEQFF
D gene: TRBD1
clone size: NA
J gene: TRBJ2-1
V gene: TRBV19

CDR3 DNA: TGTGCCAGCAGCTTAGAAGTAGCGGGGGGCCCCACAGATACGCAGTATTTT
CDR3 protein: CASSLEVAGGPTDTQYF
D gene: TRBD2
clone size: NA
J gene: TRBJ2-3
V gene: TRBV7-2

CDR3 DNA: TGTGCCAGCAGCCATCGAAGACAGGGGGAACAGCCCCAGCATTTT
CDR3 protein: CASSHRRQGEQPQHF
D gene: TRBD1
clone size: NA
J gene: TRBJ1-5
V gene: TRBV16

CDR3 DNA: TGTGCCAGCAGCGGACGACAGGGTGGGGAGACCCAGTACTTC
CDR3 protein: CASSGRQGGETQYF
D gene: TRBD1
clone size: NA
J gene: TRBJ2-5
V gene: TRBV7-9

CDR3 DNA: TGTGCCACCAGCAGCACCTTTGGGACAGACACCGGGGAGCTGTTTTTT
CDR3 protein: CATSSTFGTDTGELFF
D gene: TRBD1
clone size: NA
J gene: TRBJ2-2
V gene: TRBV15

CDR3 DNA: TGTGCCATCAGTGAGTCGAGCGGGGGGGTAGGTGAGCAGTTCTTC
CDR3 protein: CAISESSGGVGEQFF
D gene: TRBD2
clone size: few
J gene: TRBJ2-1
V gene: TRBV10-3

CDR3 DNA: TGTGCCAGCAGCGATAGGGGGGGCGACGTTTTCGGGACCCAGTACTTC
CDR3 protein: CASSDRGGDVFGTQYF
D gene: NA
clone size: NA
J gene: TRBJ2-5
V gene: TRBV11-3